Shown below are 18 T cell receptor beta chains from a single sample sequenced in a study of blood T cells in healthy people across ages. Primers used in a second PCR of roughly 7 to 11 cycles were a sample-barcoded 5' primer and a J-beta primer mix. TCRdb fed the 5' RACE reads into MiXCR, producing one record per CDR3 protein. Of hundreds of thousands of distinct CDR3 sequences in the sample, around 62% were seen once. Sequenced: blood. Receptors were obtained from a man aged 25 to 45 in good health.

This clonotype has just a few counts. V is TRBV29-1 and J is TRBJ2-3; 7 bases align to TRBD2. The V and J ends lost 4 bases and 2 bases, in that order; junction bases with no gene match: 3. CDR1 SQVTM and CDR2 ANQGSEA come from the germline V gene. CDR3 length: 13 amino acids. The CDR3 DNA follows: TGCAGCGTTGTAAAGCGGGACACAGATACGCAGTATTTT. Protein sequence: CSVVKRDTDTQYF.

The gene calls are TRBV11-3 and TRBJ1-5; TRBD1 is a possible D gene (5 bases). The germline CDR1 and CDR2 sequences are SGHNT and YENEEA. V was trimmed by 3 bases and J by 4 bases, leaving 16 bases between them. CDR3 length: 16 residues. The CDR3: CASSFSPGHGNQPQHF. The CDR3 DNA sequence: TGTGCCAGCAGCTTTAGCCCCGGACACGGTAATCAGCCCCAGCATTTT.

V is TRBV6-2 or TRBV6-3 and J is TRBJ1-1, with D possibly matching TRBD1 (6 bases). Germline lookup yields CDR1 MNHEY and CDR2 SVGEGT. V was cut by 9 bases and J by 1 base, with 9 bases left in between. This CDR3 spans 12 amino acids. The CDR3 loop is CASSDRNTEAFF. CDR3 nucleotides: TGTGCCAGTTCGGACAGGAACACTGAAGCTTTCTTT.

The rearrangement links TRBV6-4 to TRBJ2-2, with D tentatively TRBD1 or TRBD2 (6 bases each). CDR3 size: 15 residues. In germline, CDR1 is MRHNA, CDR2 SNTAGT. The V gene lost 3 bases and the J gene lost 4 bases, with 12 bases spanning the gap. CDR3 bases: TGTGCCAGCAGTGAGAGGGGGGCGAGCACCGGGGAGCTGTTTTTT. This translates into CASSERGASTGELFF.

This clonotype turned up a few times. The chain joins TRBV28 to TRBJ2-7; D may be TRBD1 or TRBD2 (5 bases each). V lost 7 bases and J 2 bases, leaving 18 bases between the germline ends. CDR3 length equals 15 residues. Germline values: CDR1 MDHEN, CDR2 SYDVKM. The CDR3 DNA reads TGTGCCAGCACCCCCGCCCGGGGCTTAGCCTACGAGCAGTACTTC. Translating it yields CASTPARGLAYEQYF.

The rearrangement uses TRBV7-2 and TRBJ2-7, with a weak D call TRBD2 (5 bases). V lost 4 bases, J lost 1 base, and 11 bases lay in between. The germline V gene encodes CDR1 SGHTA and CDR2 FQGNSA. The CDR3 is 14 residues long. CDR3 region: CASSYMGRSYEQYF. Here the CDR3 DNA reads TGTGCCAGCAGCTATATGGGGAGATCCTACGAGCAGTACTTC. The variable domain in full, completed from reference TRBV7-2 and TRBJ2-7, reads GAGVSQSPSNKVTEKGKDVELRCDPISGHTALYWYRQSLGQGLEFLIYFQGNSAPDKSGLPSDRFSAERTGGSVSTLTIQRTQQEDSAVYLCASSYMGRSYEQYFGPGTRLTVT.

The genes are TRBV29-1 and TRBJ2-5; no clear D gene. Matching the DNA end better, TRBJ2-7 makes the J call doubtful. CDR1 SQVTM and CDR2 ANQGSEA come from the germline V gene. The CDR3 loop spans 12 amino acids. The CDR3 is CSVAPYNYEQYF. The DNA of the CDR3 is TGCAGCGTCGCCCCGTATAACTACGAGCAGTACTTC.

This clonotype was recorded once. The rearrangement uses TRBV7-2 and TRBJ2-3, with D perhaps TRBD1 or TRBD2 (5 bases each). The germline CDR1 and CDR2 sequences are SGHTA and FQGNSA. Trimming pared 2 bases from V and 3 bases from J, leaving 12 bases between. This CDR3 contains 15 residues. The CDR3 sequence is CASSLFGADTDTQYF. In nucleotides, the CDR3 is TGTGCCAGCAGCTTATTCGGGGCTGATACAGATACGCAGTATTTT.

CDR3 amino acids: CASSQDLAGASYEQYF. The CDR3 DNA follows: TGCGCCAGCAGCCAAGATCTAGCGGGGGCTTCCTACGAGCAGTACTTC. The gene calls are TRBV4-3 and TRBJ2-5; 10 bases line up with TRBD2. The J call may be in error: the DNA end matches TRBJ2-7 better. From germline, CDR1 is LGHNA and CDR2 YSLEER. This CDR3 spans 16 amino acids.

The V call is TRBV20-1, the J call TRBJ2-1; D gene uncertain. CDR1 and CDR2 (germline): DFQATT, SNEGSKA (reference sequence). Trimming stripped 3 bases from V and 9 bases from J, with 9 bases between. CDR3 length equals 11 residues. The CDR3 here is CSARILTEQFF. In nucleotides, the CDR3 is TGCAGTGCTAGGATCCTAACTGAGCAGTTCTTC.

The chain couples TRBV29-1 to TRBJ2-7; a possible D gene is TRBD1 (6 bases). The germline V gene has CDR1 SQVTM and CDR2 ANQGSEA. V lost 5 bases and J lost 5, with 10 bases in between. This CDR3 spans 11 amino acids. The CDR3 DNA is TGCAGCGTTCCCAGGGGACACGAGCAGTACTTC. Its translation is CSVPRGHEQYF.

The genes are TRBV12-3 or TRBV12-4 and TRBJ2-2; either TRBD1 or TRBD2 may supply D (5 bases each). The V end lost 9 bases, the J end lost 4 bases, and 15 bases lay between the germline ends. There are 14 residues in the CDR3. The CDR3 reads CASSGTALTGELFF. The CDR3 DNA is TGTGCCAGTTCCGGGACGGCACTCACCGGGGAGCTGTTTTTT.

The chain carries TRBV9 and TRBJ1-6; 10 bases agree with TRBD1. Trimming cost V 0 bases and J 8 bases; bases outside gene matches: 2. CDR1 and CDR2 from the germline V gene are SGDLS and YYNGEE. The CDR3 contains 15 residues. The CDR3 DNA reads TGTGCCAGCAGCGTAGCTGACAGGGGGCATTCACCCCTCCACTTT. Translating gives CASSVADRGHSPLHF.

This chain connects TRBV2 to TRBJ2-7; D may correspond to TRBD1 or TRBD2 (6 bases each). Judging by the DNA end, TRBJ2-5 fits better; the J call may be wrong. This CDR3 is built from 14 residues. The germline CDR1 and CDR2 sequences are SNHLY and FYNNEI. The CDR3 region is CASSEAGGSGTQYF. DNA for the CDR3: TGTGCCAGCAGTGAAGCAGGGGGGTCGGGGACCCAGTACTTC.

The chain uses TRBV4-2 and TRBJ1-6, with D tentatively TRBD1 (5 bases). The CDR3 is 14 residues long. V lost 0 bases and J lost 7, with 7 bases in between. Germline V CDR1 and CDR2: LGHNA, YNFKEQ. CDR3: CASSQDEGNSPLHF. The CDR3 DNA reads as TGTGCCAGCAGCCAAGATGAGGGGAATTCACCCCTCCACTTT.

This chain joins TRBV30 and TRBJ1-2; D not certain. Trimming cost V 4 bases and J 7 bases, with 13 bases left between them. CDR1 is GTSNPN and CDR2 is SVGIG in the germline V gene (reference sequence). The CDR3 is made up of 12 amino acids. The CDR3 sequence is CAWISTGSGYTF. DNA for the CDR3: TGTGCCTGGATAAGTACTGGTAGTGGCTACACCTTC.

This chain uses TRBV4-1 with TRBJ2-1; 16 bases line up with TRBD2. This CDR3 is 16 amino acids long. Germline CDR1 MGHRA, CDR2 YSYEKL. V shed 6 bases and J 9 bases; nucleotides not matched to a gene: 8. CDR3 residues: CASSHGTSGGAVEQFF. CDR3 DNA sequence: TGCGCCAGCAGTCACGGGACTAGCGGGGGGGCGGTTGAGCAGTTCTTC.

This clonotype was seen only a few times. Compared with germline, one end of the junction differs, possibly owing to a read error. The V call is TRBV11-2, the J call TRBJ1-6; no clear D. The CDR3 length is 16 residues. CDR1 is SGHAT and CDR2 is FQNNGV in the germline V gene. This chain's CDR3 is CASSLGWRGMSSPLHF. Here the CDR3 DNA reads TGTGCTAGCAGCTTAGGTTGGCGAGGGATGAGTTCACCCCTCCACTTT.